What follows are 6 T cell receptor beta chains derived from one specimen sequenced in a study of technical replicates of blood from four donors. Libraries were prepared by immunoSEQ multiplex PCR; TCRdb keeps only in-frame clonotypes and omits some of them. The sample consists of approximately 80,000 clones, 91% of them appearing once. The sample consisted of T cells isolated from PBMCs. The receptor source for this set is a human donor in good health.

This sequence joins TRBV7-8 and TRBJ1-5, with D maybe TRBD1 (6 bases). The germline V gene encodes CDR1 SGHVS and CDR2 FQNEAQ. The CDR3 contains 15 residues. V gave up 1 base and J gave up 4 bases, with 11 bases separating them. The chain's CDR3 is CASSLDSQGNQPQHF. CDR3 DNA sequence: TGTGCCAGCAGCTTAGACTCACAGGGAAATCAGCCCCAGCATTTT.

The chain employs TRBV6-1 and TRBJ1-3; D gene ambiguous. This CDR3 has 14 amino acids. The V end was cut by 10 bases, the J end by 2 bases, with 15 bases between. Germline V gives CDR1 MNHNS, CDR2 SASEGT. In DNA form, the CDR3 reads TGTGCCACCCGACATAATGACGCTGGAAACACCATATATTTT. This translates into CATRHNDAGNTIYF.

This clone was observed once. V and J are TRBV4-1 and TRBJ2-7; D may be TRBD1 (5 bases). Germline CDR1 and CDR2: MGHRA and YSYEKL. V lost 1 base and J lost 2, with 15 bases in between. The CDR3 is 16 amino acids. The CDR3 region has the DNA TGCGCCAGCAGCCAAGTTGCGACAGCCACTACCTACGAGCAGTACTTC. Its translation: CASSQVATATTYEQYF.

This clone has only a few counts. V is TRBV30 and J is TRBJ2-1; a possible D gene is TRBD1 (6 bases). Germline V lookup: CDR1 GTSNPN, CDR2 SVGIG (reference sequence). This CDR3 spans 14 amino acids. V lost 1 base to trimming and J lost 8 bases, with 15 bases between them. CDR3 protein: CAWSAPKQGDEQFF. The DNA of the CDR3 is TGTGCCTGGAGTGCCCCCAAACAGGGAGATGAGCAGTTCTTC.

This sequence joins TRBV4-1 and TRBJ1-1; D is perhaps TRBD1 (6 bases). The CDR3 covers 14 residues. The ends were cut back, 0 bases at V and 8 bases at J, with 13 bases in the middle. Germline V gives CDR1 MGHRA, CDR2 YSYEKL. The CDR3 protein is CASSQDWGRGEAFF. DNA of the CDR3: TGCGCCAGCAGCCAAGATTGGGGCAGGGGAGAAGCTTTCTTT.

V is TRBV5-1 and J is TRBJ2-1; 11 bases fit TRBD2. Germline lookup yields CDR1 SGHRS and CDR2 YFSETQ. This CDR3 is built from 15 residues. The V and J ends lost 4 bases and 4 bases, in that order; junction bases with no gene match: 4. The CDR3 spells CASSPGTSGYNEQFF. As DNA, the CDR3 is TGCGCCAGCAGCCCCGGGACTAGCGGATACAATGAGCAGTTCTTC.